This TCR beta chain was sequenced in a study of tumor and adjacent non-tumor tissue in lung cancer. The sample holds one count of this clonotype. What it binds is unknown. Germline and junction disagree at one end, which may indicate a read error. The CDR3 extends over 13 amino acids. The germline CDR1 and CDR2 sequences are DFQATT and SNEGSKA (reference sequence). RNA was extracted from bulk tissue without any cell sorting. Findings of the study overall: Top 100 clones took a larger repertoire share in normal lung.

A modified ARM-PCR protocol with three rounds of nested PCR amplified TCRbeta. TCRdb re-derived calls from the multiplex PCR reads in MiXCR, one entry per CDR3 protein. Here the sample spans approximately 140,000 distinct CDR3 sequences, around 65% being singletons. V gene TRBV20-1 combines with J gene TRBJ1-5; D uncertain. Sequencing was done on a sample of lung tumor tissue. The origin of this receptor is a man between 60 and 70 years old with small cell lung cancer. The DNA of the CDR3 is TGCAGTGCTAGATATTGGCGAGATCAGCCCCAGCGTTTT. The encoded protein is CSARYWRDQPQRF.